Each of the 10 T cell receptor beta chains below was sequenced from the same sample in a study of blood T cell repertoires in COVID-19. Using immunoSEQ multiplex PCR, the repertoire was profiled, and TCRdb retains in-frame clones only, with some absent. This sample carries 650,000 to 800,000 clones, about 90% of them seen once, and the ten largest clones take roughly 0.25%. The source material was peripheral blood. The receptors stem from a woman in her late teens or twenties with acute or convalescent COVID-19.

CDR3: CAISERGLANYGYTF. The CDR3 DNA follows: TGTGCCATCAGTGAAAGGGGTCTCGCTAACTATGGCTACACCTTC. The V call is TRBV10-3, the J call TRBJ1-2; D is possibly TRBD1 (5 bases). The CDR3 contains 15 residues. Looked up from germline, CDR1 is ENHRY and CDR2 is SYGVKD. V dropped 3 bases and J dropped 0 bases, with 11 bases sitting between them.

The genes are TRBV5-1 and TRBJ1-3; weak D call: TRBD1 (6 bases). V shed 8 bases and J shed 1 base, with 31 bases lying between them. Germline CDR1 reads SGHRS; CDR2 reads YFSETQ. The CDR3 length is 20 residues. The CDR3 DNA reads as TGCGCCAGAGTCATAAATTCCGGGACATTTTTACAGACGTCTGGAAACACCATATATTTT. It specifies CARVINSGTFLQTSGNTIYF.

The rearrangement links TRBV7-9 to TRBJ1-5; 8 nucleotides agree with TRBD1. Germline CDR1 reads SEHNR; CDR2 reads FQNEAQ (reference sequence). The CDR3 has 15 amino acids. The trim removed 5 bases at V and 3 bases at J, leaving 6 bases unmatched. The CDR3 loop reads CASSPDRVHNQPQHF. CDR3 nucleotides: TGTGCCAGCAGCCCGGACAGGGTACACAATCAGCCCCAGCATTTT.

This chain connects TRBV11-1 to TRBJ2-7; no firm D call. The CDR3 has 13 amino acids. Germline V lookup: CDR1 SGHAT, CDR2 FQDESV (reference sequence). V dropped 1 base and J dropped 6 bases, with 10 bases sitting between them. CDR3 residues: CASSLGPGPEQYF. The CDR3 DNA reads TGTGCCAGCAGCTTAGGCCCTGGCCCCGAGCAGTACTTC. Looking up the rest from reference TRBV11-1 and TRBJ2-7 gives the full variable domain: EAEVAQSPRYKITEKSQAVAFWCDPISGHATLYWYRQILGQGPELLVQFQDESVVDDSQLPKDRFSAERLKGVDSTLKIQPAELGDSAMYLCASSLGPGPEQYFGPGTRLTVT.

The CDR3 DNA reads as TGTGCCAGCAGCCAGGGAGGGTCTGGAAACACCATATATTTT. Its protein is CASSQGGSGNTIYF. This chain joins TRBV3-1 (or the pseudogene TRBV3-2) and TRBJ1-3, with D unclear. CDR3 length: 14 residues. Germline CDR1 is LGHDT and CDR2 is YNNKEL (reference sequence). V lost 3 bases and J 1 base, leaving 7 bases between the germline ends.

The chain recombines TRBV12-3 or TRBV12-4 with TRBJ1-4, with no clear D. V lost 1 base and J 9 bases, leaving 9 bases between the germline ends. The CDR3 runs to 13 residues. CDR3 amino acids: CASSLGASKKLFF. The CDR3 coding sequence is TGTGCCAGCAGTTTAGGAGCATCCAAAAAACTGTTTTTT.

This clone was recorded only once. This chain uses TRBV7-6 with TRBJ2-2; D perhaps matches TRBD2 (5 bases). CDR1 is SGHVS and CDR2 is FNYEAQ in the germline V gene. There are 20 residues in the CDR3. V gave up 2 bases and J gave up 0 bases, with 22 bases separating them. CDR3 DNA: TGTGCCAGCAGCTTAAGCCCCTTAGTTATTAGCGACCCGAACACCGGGGAGCTGTTTTTT. Translated: CASSLSPLVISDPNTGELFF. Filled out from reference TRBV7-6 and TRBJ2-2, the complete variable domain reads GAGVSQSPRYKVTKRGQDVALRCDPISGHVSLYWYRQALGQGPEFLTYFNYEAQQDKSGLPNDRFSAERPEGSISTLTIQRTEQRDSAMYRCASSLSPLVISDPNTGELFFGEGSRLTVL.

V gene TRBV7-9 combines with J gene TRBJ2-3; 9 bases are a match to TRBD2. Trimming removed 4 bases from V and 7 bases from J; junction bases left unmatched: 6. In germline, CDR1 is SEHNR, CDR2 FQNEAQ (reference sequence). This CDR3 comprises 14 residues. The CDR3 region has the DNA TGTGCCAGCAGCTCTGGCGGGGGGGCCCATACGCAGTATTTT. This sequence encodes CASSSGGGAHTQYF.

J is TRBJ2-1 and V is TRBV24-1; a weak D match, TRBD1 (6 bases). Germline loops: CDR1 KGHDR, CDR2 SFDVKD. V was cut by 4 bases and J by 6 bases, with 18 bases left in between. The CDR3 runs to 16 residues. Here the CDR3 DNA reads TGTGCCACCAGTGACCGGGGCCAGGGGACGACCAATGAGCAGTTCTTC. It specifies CATSDRGQGTTNEQFF.

This clone has a single count. The chain carries TRBV5-1 and TRBJ2-5; 9 nucleotides align to TRBD2. The CDR3 sequence is 14 residues long. CDR1 and CDR2 from the germline V gene are SGHRS and YFSETQ. V dropped 4 bases and J dropped 3; count of bases not matched to a gene: 4. This CDR3 reads CASSPSGGKETQYF. In nucleotides, the CDR3 is TGCGCCAGCAGCCCCAGCGGGGGGAAAGAGACCCAGTACTTC.